This TCR beta chain emerged from a study of T cell repertoires in cytomegalovirus infection. A single record per CDR3 protein comes from TCRdb applying MiXCR to the reads. This sample has 350,000 to 500,000 distinct CDR3 sequences, with 25% to 40% found just once. What was sequenced was PBMCs. This TCR came from a human donor in good health (CMV status not recorded). Some clones in this sample may be carry-over from other donors' samples.

The CDR3 reads CASSIDAAGDQPQHF. CDR3 nucleotide sequence: TGTGCCAGTAGTATAGACGCCGCAGGGGATCAGCCCCAGCATTTT. This chain uses TRBV19 with TRBJ1-5; weak D call: TRBD1 (6 bases). Germline loops: CDR1 LNHDA, CDR2 SQIVND (reference sequence). The V gene lost 0 bases and the J gene lost 5 bases, with 11 bases spanning the gap. The CDR3 runs to 15 residues.